This TCR beta chain was found in a study of beta chain features in type 1 diabetes. Overall study findings and caveats: Type 1 diabetes patients had moderately but significantly shorter TCRB CDR3s in all four CD4+ subsets.

Expressed TCRB transcripts were sequenced because the entire RNA isolate underwent reverse transcription. TCRdb's table, derived via immunoSEQ multiplex PCR, lists solely in-frame clones and lacks some. This sample yields 150,000 to 200,000 clones, of which 6% to 9% are seen a single time; under 0.6% belongs to the top ten. This clone was recorded a few times. Its cognate antigen is unknown. The CDR3 runs 15 residues. V lost 8 bases to trimming and J lost 2 bases; unmatched junction nucleotides: 12. Germline CDR1 is MNHEY and CDR2 is SMNVEV (reference sequence). Sequenced input: central memory CD4+ T cells from blood. The V call is TRBV27, the J call TRBJ2-7; 7 bases map to TRBD2. The sequence was collected from a man aged 18-30 years with type 1 diabetes. The chain's CDR3 is CASQRGGLGTYEQYF. CDR3 sequence (DNA): TGTGCCAGCCAACGGGGAGGGCTTGGGACCTACGAGCAGTACTTC.